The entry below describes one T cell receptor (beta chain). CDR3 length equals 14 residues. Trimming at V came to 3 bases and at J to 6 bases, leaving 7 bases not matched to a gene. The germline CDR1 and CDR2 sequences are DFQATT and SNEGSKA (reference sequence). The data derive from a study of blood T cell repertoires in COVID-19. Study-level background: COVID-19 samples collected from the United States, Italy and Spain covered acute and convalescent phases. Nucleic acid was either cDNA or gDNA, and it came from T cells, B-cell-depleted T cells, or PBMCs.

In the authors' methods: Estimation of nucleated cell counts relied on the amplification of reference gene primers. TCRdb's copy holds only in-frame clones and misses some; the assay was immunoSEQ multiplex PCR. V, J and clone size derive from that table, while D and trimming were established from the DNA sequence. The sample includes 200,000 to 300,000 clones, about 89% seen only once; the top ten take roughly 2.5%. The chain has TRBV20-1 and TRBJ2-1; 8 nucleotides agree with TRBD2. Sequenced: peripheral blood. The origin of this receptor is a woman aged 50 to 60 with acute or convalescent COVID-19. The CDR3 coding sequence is TGCAGTGCTAGTATACTAGCGGTATTCAATGAGCAGTTCTTC. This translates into CSASILAVFNEQFF.